A selection of T cell receptor beta chains follows, all from one sample in a study of shared clonotypes between healthy human individuals. Sequencing was performed with immunoSEQ multiplex PCR; in TCRdb, only in-frame clones are kept and a portion is missing. The table records roughly 300,000 clones, 80% to 90% of them present only once. Input material: memory CD8+ T cells sorted from blood. These receptor sequences come from a man between 18 and 29 years old in good health. The CDR3 runs from the conserved cysteine through the conserved F or W. Each record gives: CDR3 protein, V gene, J gene, CDR3 length.

CASSSPTGGYYGYTF	TRBV6-1	TRBJ1-2	15
CASSHGTAYEQYF	TRBV4-1	TRBJ2-7	13
CASQLRGGYNEQFF	TRBV27	TRBJ2-1	14
CASSPPSGLNTEAFF	TRBV18	TRBJ1-1	15
CASSFRDTYEKLFF	TRBV27	TRBJ1-4	14
CAWSVLISGGRETQYF	TRBV30	TRBJ2-5	16
CASSQDPGQGSGYTF	TRBV4-1	TRBJ1-2	15
CASRGVGVKYSNQPQHF	TRBV2	TRBJ1-5	17
CASSLSTGTYEQYF	TRBV27	TRBJ2-7	14
CASSREVASGVKGELFF	TRBV4-1	TRBJ2-2	17
CASSLGLGRNSNQPQHF	TRBV11-3	TRBJ1-5	17
CASTSGTSLHNEQFF	TRBV28	TRBJ2-1	15
CAWSVLVAHEQFF	TRBV30	TRBJ2-1	13
CASSFTGDTEAFF	TRBV4-1	TRBJ1-1	13
CASSPSGTDYEQYF	TRBV5-4	TRBJ2-7	14
CASSLGTSVPYEQYF	TRBV13	TRBJ2-7	15
CASSVDRASNNSPLHF	TRBV9	TRBJ1-6	16
CASIMLGISTDTQYF	TRBV5-8	TRBJ2-3	15
CASRRQGHSYEQYF	TRBV27	TRBJ2-7	14
CASSPQGYAETQYF	TRBV28	TRBJ2-5	14
CATGEGAGPILHF	TRBV13	TRBJ1-6	13
CASSFRGGFPEAFF	TRBV28	TRBJ1-1	14
CASSALRGSNTGELFF	TRBV5-6	TRBJ2-2	16
CASSQVQGISYEQYF	TRBV4-1	TRBJ2-7	15
CASSLVGTALAKNIQYF	TRBV11-2	TRBJ2-4	17
CASSETSSRVRAYGYTF	TRBV2	TRBJ1-2	17
CASGGVRNLYNSPLHF	TRBV2	TRBJ1-6	16
CASSFRATYYEQYF	TRBV7-8	TRBJ2-7	14
CASSQITGANVLTF	TRBV13	TRBJ2-6	14
CASSLISNTGELFF	TRBV13	TRBJ2-2	14
CASSQVEGAYGYTF	TRBV4-2	TRBJ1-2	14
CASSIGQGAGYTF	TRBV19	TRBJ1-2	13
CASGGGDEQYF	TRBV11-2	TRBJ2-7	11
CATTAGGGTTGELFF	TRBV15	TRBJ2-2	15
CASSAEEGSNSPLHF	TRBV9	TRBJ1-6	15
CAISELTNTEAFF	TRBV10-3	TRBJ1-1	13
CASSAQGDFDGYTF	TRBV2	TRBJ1-2	14
CASSYSGRGYTF	TRBV6-5	TRBJ1-2	12
CASSFSAQETQYF	TRBV7-9	TRBJ2-5	13
CAWTGGRGYEKLFF	TRBV30	TRBJ1-4	14
CASSLGGQGYEQYF	TRBV7-6	TRBJ2-7	14
CASSLTWSNEQFF	TRBV7-3	TRBJ2-1	13
CASSVTGEGRETQYF	TRBV28	TRBJ2-5	15
CAWGYGTGAYEQYF	TRBV30	TRBJ2-7	14
CASSLLATGGNNEQFF	TRBV11-2	TRBJ2-1	16
CASSLSLGSAYEQYF	TRBV5-6	TRBJ2-7	15
CASSLQGPSQPQHF	TRBV27	TRBJ1-5	14
CASSYEGTEAFF	TRBV6-6	TRBJ1-1	12
CAGTTGGQGFNEQFF	TRBV19	TRBJ2-1	15
CASRDPLAGGPNNEQFF	TRBV2	TRBJ2-1	17
CASSTGGIEAFF	TRBV19	TRBJ1-1	12
CAINPSGRGIGELFF	TRBV10-3	TRBJ2-2	15
CASSLESGTSGSLIGELFF	TRBV7-9	TRBJ2-2	19